This T cell receptor beta chain was found in a study of radiation and T cells in renal cell carcinoma. General study results and limits: In blood, top tumor clones expanded by 2 weeks, shrinking by 4. No pretreatment tumor biopsies were available for baseline clonotypes.

Time point given: blood 2 weeks post-SBRT. Described treatment: 15 Gy SBRT to primary tumor, nephrectomy 4 weeks later. Serial blood draws occurred at baseline and 2 and 4 weeks post-SBRT. Clear cell pathology was present in this patient's renal cell carcinoma. A note on this clone: No antigen is known for it.

TCRdb's copy holds only in-frame clones and misses some; the assay was immunoSEQ multiplex PCR. The table includes around 76,000 clones, roughly 82% detected once. The CDR3 covers 17 residues. Germline CDR1 is MGHRA and CDR2 is YSYEKL. J gave up 5 bases and V 0 bases, and 8 bases lay outside the gene matches. The chain links TRBV4-1 to TRBJ2-1; 9 positions match TRBD2. The sample consisted of blood, taken from a patient whose treatment included radiotherapy and nephrectomy. The clonotype was recovered from a man in his sixties with renal cell carcinoma. The CDR3 loop is CASSQDTGTSLDNEQFF. As DNA, the CDR3 is TGCGCCAGCAGCCAAGATACCGGGACTAGCTTAGACAATGAGCAGTTCTTC.